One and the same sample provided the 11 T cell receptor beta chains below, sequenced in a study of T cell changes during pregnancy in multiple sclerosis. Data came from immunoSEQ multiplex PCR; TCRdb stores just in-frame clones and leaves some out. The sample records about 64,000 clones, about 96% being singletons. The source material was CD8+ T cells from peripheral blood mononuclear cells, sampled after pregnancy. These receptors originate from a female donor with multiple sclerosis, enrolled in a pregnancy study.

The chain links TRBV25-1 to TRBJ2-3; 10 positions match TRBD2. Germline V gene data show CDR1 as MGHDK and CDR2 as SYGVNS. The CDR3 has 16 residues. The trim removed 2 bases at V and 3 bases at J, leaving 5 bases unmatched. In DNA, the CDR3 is TGTGCCAGCAGTGAACGGCTAGCGGGAGATACAGATACGCAGTATTTT. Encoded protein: CASSERLAGDTDTQYF.

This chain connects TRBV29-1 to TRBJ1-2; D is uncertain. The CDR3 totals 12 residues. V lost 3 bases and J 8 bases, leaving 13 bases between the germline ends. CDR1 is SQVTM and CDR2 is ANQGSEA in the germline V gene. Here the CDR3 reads CSVDLEGRGYTF. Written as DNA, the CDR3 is TGCAGCGTTGATCTGGAGGGCAGAGGCTACACCTTC.

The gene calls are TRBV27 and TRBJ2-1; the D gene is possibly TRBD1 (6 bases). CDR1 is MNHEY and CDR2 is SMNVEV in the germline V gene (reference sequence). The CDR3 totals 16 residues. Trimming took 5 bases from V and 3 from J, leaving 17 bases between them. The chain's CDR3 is CASSPAGTRNYNEQFF. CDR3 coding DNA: TGTGCCAGCAGTCCGGCCGGGACACGGAACTACAATGAGCAGTTCTTC.

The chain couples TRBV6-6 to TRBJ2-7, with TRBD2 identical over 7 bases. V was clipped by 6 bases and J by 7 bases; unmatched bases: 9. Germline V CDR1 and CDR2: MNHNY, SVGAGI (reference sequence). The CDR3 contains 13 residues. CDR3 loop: CASSDPGGGEQYF. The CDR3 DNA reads TGTGCCAGCAGCGACCCTGGGGGGGGTGAGCAGTACTTC.

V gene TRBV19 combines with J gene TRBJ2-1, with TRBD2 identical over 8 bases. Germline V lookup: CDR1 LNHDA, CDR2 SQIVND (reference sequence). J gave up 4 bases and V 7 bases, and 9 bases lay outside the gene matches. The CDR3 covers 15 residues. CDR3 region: CASTPGTRGYNEQFF. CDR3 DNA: TGTGCCAGTACCCCCGGGACTAGGGGGTACAATGAGCAGTTCTTC.

The CDR3 DNA reads TGTGCCAGCAGTGCCCGACTAGCGGGAGGAACAGATACGCAGTATTTT. The encoded protein is CASSARLAGGTDTQYF. This chain connects TRBV6-6 to TRBJ2-3; TRBD2 matches 13 bases. Germline CDR1 is MNHNY and CDR2 is SVGAGI (reference sequence). The V gene end was trimmed by 5 bases and the J gene end by 3 bases; junction bases not matched to a gene: 5. This CDR3 has 16 residues.

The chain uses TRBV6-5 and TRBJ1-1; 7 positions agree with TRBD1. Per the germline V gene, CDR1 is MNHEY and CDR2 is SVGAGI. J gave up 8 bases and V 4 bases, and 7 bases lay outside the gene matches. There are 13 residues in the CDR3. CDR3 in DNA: TGTGCCAGCAGTTCTACAATGGGACAGGAAGCTTTCTTT. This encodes CASSSTMGQEAFF.

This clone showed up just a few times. The CDR3 here is CASSSTGGHNQPQHF. CDR3 coding DNA: TGTGCCAGCAGTTCGACAGGTGGACACAATCAGCCCCAGCATTTT. This chain joins TRBV27 and TRBJ1-5; D might be TRBD1 (6 bases). The CDR3 is 15 residues long. Trimming pared 4 bases from V and 3 bases from J, leaving 13 bases between. Germline V gene sequence: CDR1 MNHEY, CDR2 SMNVEV (reference sequence).

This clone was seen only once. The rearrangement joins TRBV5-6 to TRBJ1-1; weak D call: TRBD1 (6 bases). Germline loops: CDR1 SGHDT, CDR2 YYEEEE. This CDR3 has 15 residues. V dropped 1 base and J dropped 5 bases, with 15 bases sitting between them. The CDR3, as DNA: TGTGCCAGCAGCTTGTCCGACAGGTCGACGACTGAAGCTTTCTTT. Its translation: CASSLSDRSTTEAFF.

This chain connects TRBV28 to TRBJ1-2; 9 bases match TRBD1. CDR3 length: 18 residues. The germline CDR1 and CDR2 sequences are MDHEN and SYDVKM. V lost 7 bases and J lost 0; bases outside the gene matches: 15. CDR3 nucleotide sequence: TGTGCCAGCAACCACCCCCGGACAGGGGAGACTCCTAACTATGGCTACACCTTC. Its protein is CASNHPRTGETPNYGYTF.

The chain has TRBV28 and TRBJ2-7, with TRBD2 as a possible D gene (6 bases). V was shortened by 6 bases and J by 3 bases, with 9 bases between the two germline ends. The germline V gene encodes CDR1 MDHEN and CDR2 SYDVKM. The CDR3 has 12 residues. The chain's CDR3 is CASSRGYYEQYF. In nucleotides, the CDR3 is TGTGCCAGCAGCCGGGGGTACTACGAGCAGTACTTC. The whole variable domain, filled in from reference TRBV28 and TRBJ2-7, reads DVKVTQSSRYLVKRTGEKVFLECVQDMDHENMFWYRQDPGLGLRLIYFSYDVKMKEKGDIPEGYSVSREKKERFSLILESASTNQTSMYLCASSRGYYEQYFGPGTRLTVT.